The 28 T cell receptor beta chains presented below share a single source sample, sequenced in a study of cytomegalovirus exposure and HLA in healthy donors. Use of 60 Vbeta and 13 Jbeta primers characterized the PCR. TCRdb's copy holds only in-frame clones and misses some; the assay was immunoSEQ multiplex PCR. The sample consists of fewer than 150,000 clones, approximately 80% of them appearing once. The specimen was PBMCs. These receptors originate from a woman aged 40 to 49 in good health and CMV-seropositive.

The chain links TRBV7-2 to TRBJ2-5; 8 bases are shared with TRBD2. Trimming cost V 6 bases and J 0 bases; bases outside gene matches: 9. This CDR3 has 16 amino acids. Germline loops: CDR1 SGHTA, CDR2 FQGNSA. The CDR3: CASSYPGTRDQETQYF. CDR3 sequence (DNA): TGTGCCAGCAGTTATCCCGGGACTAGGGACCAAGAGACCCAGTACTTC.

The rearrangement uses TRBV18 and TRBJ2-3; 7 nucleotides agree with TRBD2. V trimming: 3 bases; J trimming: 0 bases; junction bases outside the gene matches: 6. CDR1 and CDR2 from the germline V gene are KGHSH and LQKENI. CDR3 length equals 16 residues. DNA for the CDR3: TGTGCCAGCTCACCCCCTAGCGGTTATAGCACAGATACGCAGTATTTT. Protein: CASSPPSGYSTDTQYF. The full variable domain, in which reference TRBV18 and TRBJ2-3 provide the parts outside the CDR3, is NAGVMQNPRHLVRRRGQEARLRCSPMKGHSHVYWYRQLPEEGLKFMVYLQKENIIDESGMPKERFSAEFPKEGPSILRIQQVVRGDSAAYFCASSPPSGYSTDTQYFGPGTRLTVL.

This chain links TRBV4-1 with TRBJ2-1, with D unresolved. CDR3 length: 15 amino acids. V lost 1 base and J 0 bases, leaving 7 bases between the germline ends. Germline CDR1 MGHRA, CDR2 YSYEKL. CDR3: CASSQGPSSYNEQFF. The CDR3 DNA reads TGCGCCAGCAGCCAAGGGCCCAGCTCCTACAATGAGCAGTTCTTC.

This clone was detected once. The gene calls are TRBV21-1 and TRBJ2-5; TRBD2 was called by the table and not checked on the DNA. TRBV21-1 represents a pseudogene. The CDR3 spans 16 residues. The CDR3 DNA follows: TGTGCCAGCAGCCCACATGGGAGCAGGGAGGGAGAGACCCAGTACTTC. Translated, it gives CASSPHGSREGETQYF.

The V call is TRBV10-3, the J call TRBJ2-5; 9 nucleotides align to TRBD1. CDR1 is ENHRY, CDR2 SYGVKD, per germline. The CDR3 is made up of 15 amino acids. J was trimmed by 4 bases and V by 5 bases; bases with no gene match: 8. The chain's CDR3 is CAISPQTGGAETQYF. CDR3 sequence (DNA): TGTGCCATCAGTCCCCAAACAGGGGGCGCAGAGACCCAGTACTTC.

V is TRBV7-9 and J is TRBJ1-1; TRBD1 is a possible D gene (5 bases). There are 16 residues in the CDR3. Germline V gene data show CDR1 as SEHNR and CDR2 as FQNEAQ (reference sequence). Between the trimmed V and J ends, which lost 5 bases and 5 bases, there was a span of 21 bases. CDR3 loop: CASSPRTVGRATEAFF. In DNA form, the CDR3 reads TGTGCCAGCAGCCCCAGAACCGTCGGCAGGGCTACTGAAGCTTTCTTT.

This clone turned up a few times. The genes are TRBV28 and TRBJ2-3; TRBD1 matches at 12 bases. CDR1 is MDHEN, CDR2 SYDVKM, per germline. The CDR3 has 18 residues. The ends lost 6 bases at V and 5 bases at J; junction bases unmatched: 15. Here the CDR3 reads CASSTLLGQGARGDTQYF. Here the CDR3 DNA reads TGTGCCAGCAGCACCCTCTTGGGACAGGGGGCGCGGGGAGATACGCAGTATTTT.

The CDR3 region has the DNA TGTGCCAGCGGGTTATACAGCCCCCTTAACTATGGCTACACCTTC. The encoded protein is CASGLYSPLNYGYTF. The chain has TRBV27 and TRBJ1-2; D uncertain. The germline V gene has CDR1 MNHEY and CDR2 SMNVEV (reference sequence). V was cut by 8 bases and J by 1 base, with 17 bases left in between. The CDR3 consists of 15 residues.

In its sample, this clone was seen a few times. The genes are TRBV4-1 and TRBJ2-1; tentative D call: TRBD2 (6 bases). CDR1 and CDR2 (germline): MGHRA, YSYEKL. With 1 base removed from V and 7 bases from J, the gap between germline ends came to 17 bases. The CDR3 loop spans 16 amino acids. The CDR3 loop is CASSQGFAYGSNEQFF. The CDR3 bases are TGCGCCAGCAGCCAAGGATTTGCTTACGGGAGTAATGAGCAGTTCTTC.

V gene TRBV11-2 combines with J gene TRBJ2-7, with 8 bases fitting TRBD1. Trimming cost V 6 bases and J 9 bases; bases outside gene matches: 16. The CDR3 is made up of 15 amino acids. CDR1 SGHAT and CDR2 FQNNGV come from the germline V gene. The CDR3, as DNA: TGTGCCAGCAGGAAACCGGGACAGGAGATCATCGGGCAGTACTTC. Translating it yields CASRKPGQEIIGQYF.

This clone was counted once. The J gene is TRBJ2-5, the V gene TRBV7-9; 8 bases fit TRBD2. Trimming took 3 bases from V and 4 from J; bases not matched to a gene: 4. CDR3 length: 14 residues. The germline V gene has CDR1 SEHNR and CDR2 FQNEAQ (reference sequence). CDR3 loop: CASSFTAGAETQYF. Written as DNA, the CDR3 is TGTGCCAGCAGCTTTACAGCGGGAGCAGAGACCCAGTACTTC.

The rearrangement links TRBV2 to TRBJ2-7, with D perhaps TRBD2 (6 bases). V was trimmed by 5 bases and J by 1 base, leaving 12 bases between them. Germline assignment: CDR1 SNHLY and CDR2 FYNNEI. This CDR3 is built from 14 residues. CDR3 in DNA: TGTGCCAGCAGTCTAGCGCTTCAGTCCTACGAGCAGTACTTC. Translating it yields CASSLALQSYEQYF.

The rearrangement joins TRBV5-6 to TRBJ1-1, with D unclear. Trimming took off 7 bases at V and 0 bases at J, with 4 bases between the two ends. The germline V gene has CDR1 SGHDT and CDR2 YYEEEE. This CDR3 is built from 11 residues. CDR3 coding DNA: TGTGCCAGCCGGTTGAACACTGAAGCTTTCTTT. This encodes CASRLNTEAFF. Full variable domain (rest looked up from reference TRBV5-6 and TRBJ1-1): DAGVTQSPTHLIKTRGQQVTLRCSPKSGHDTVSWYQQALGQGPQFIFQYYEEEERQRGNFPDRFSGHQFPNYSSELNVNALLLGDSALYLCASRLNTEAFFGQGTRLTVV.

This sequence joins TRBV4-2 and TRBJ2-2, with a weak D call TRBD2 (5 bases). This CDR3 contains 17 residues. CDR1 is LGHNA, CDR2 YNFKEQ, per germline. V was pared by 1 base and J by 3 bases, with 15 bases between. DNA for the CDR3: TGTGCCAGCAGCCAAGCGGAGGTATCGGGTGACACCGGGGAGCTGTTTTTT. Translated, it gives CASSQAEVSGDTGELFF.

This clone was seen only a few times. One end of the junction does not line up with germline, which may come from a read error. The V gene is TRBV7-9, the J gene TRBJ1-4, with D perhaps TRBD1 (6 bases). This CDR3 has 16 residues. The germline V gene encodes CDR1 SEHNR and CDR2 FQNEAQ (reference sequence). The CDR3 loop is CSSSLAPRTVNEKLFF. CDR3 nucleotides: TGTTCCAGCAGCTTAGCCCCTCGGACAGTAAATGAAAAACTGTTTTTT.

The genes are TRBV5-1 and TRBJ2-7, with TRBD2 matching over 7 bases. CDR3 size: 15 residues. V dropped 3 bases and J dropped 6; count of bases not matched to a gene: 12. Germline V gene lookup returns CDR1 SGHRS and CDR2 YFSETQ. The CDR3 DNA reads as TGCGCCAGCAGCTGGGAGGGGAGGGGATGGGGCGAGCAGTACTTC. This encodes CASSWEGRGWGEQYF.

In regard to this clone: Other DNA sequences in the same sample also yield this CDR3. This chain links TRBV2 with TRBJ2-7; D gene uncertain. This CDR3 contains 11 residues. V lost 6 bases and J 1 base, leaving 4 bases between the germline ends. The germline V gene has CDR1 SNHLY and CDR2 FYNNEI. The CDR3 DNA reads TGTGCCAGCAGAGCTTCCTACGAGCAGTACTTC. Protein: CASRASYEQYF.

The gene calls are TRBV18 and TRBJ2-2, with 9 bases aligning to TRBD2. Germline CDR1 is KGHSH and CDR2 is LQKENI. The junction had 12 bases not matched to a gene; V was cut back by 4 bases and J by 3 bases. CDR3 length: 18 amino acids. DNA of the CDR3: TGTGCCAGCTCACTAAACTCTATAGCGGGAGAGGACACCGGGGAGCTGTTTTTT. Protein sequence: CASSLNSIAGEDTGELFF.

The chain uses TRBV28 and TRBJ2-3, with 12 bases fitting TRBD2. Germline V CDR1 and CDR2: MDHEN, SYDVKM. The CDR3 has 13 amino acids. Unmatched junction bases numbered 1, after V lost 6 bases and J lost 6 bases. The CDR3 nucleotides are TGTGCCAGCAGGACTAGCGGGAGTGATACGCAGTATTTT. Amino acids: CASRTSGSDTQYF.

The gene calls are TRBV28 and TRBJ2-1; 8 bases are a match to TRBD2. CDR3 length equals 16 residues. Germline V CDR1 and CDR2: MDHEN, SYDVKM. The J segment lost 2 bases and the V segment lost 6 bases, leaving 9 bases of the junction unmatched. In DNA, the CDR3 is TGTGCCAGCAGAACGGGAGGGGGGCAAGCCTACAATGAGCAGTTCTTC. Protein product: CASRTGGGQAYNEQFF.

The V gene is TRBV7-6, the J gene TRBJ2-7; D might be TRBD2 (5 bases). V lost 0 bases and J lost 3, with 9 bases in between. The CDR3 contains 14 residues. Germline V gene sequence: CDR1 SGHVS, CDR2 FNYEAQ. CDR3 sequence reads: CASSLAEEHYEQYF. The CDR3 bases are TGTGCCAGCAGCTTAGCGGAGGAGCACTACGAGCAGTACTTC. Full variable domain (missing parts from reference TRBV7-6 and TRBJ2-7): GAGVSQSPRYKVTKRGQDVALRCDPISGHVSLYWYRQALGQGPEFLTYFNYEAQQDKSGLPNDRFSAERPEGSISTLTIQRTEQRDSAMYRCASSLAEEHYEQYFGPGTRLTVT.

V usage is TRBV7-3 and J usage is TRBJ2-5; 10 bases agree with TRBD2. The trim removed 5 bases at V and 4 bases at J, leaving 7 bases unmatched. The length of the CDR3 is 15 residues. CDR1 is SGHTA and CDR2 is FQGTGA in the germline V gene. CDR3 in amino acids: CASSPLAGVAETQYF. Here the CDR3 DNA reads TGTGCCAGCAGCCCCCTAGCGGGAGTGGCAGAGACCCAGTACTTC.

The chain links TRBV7-2 to TRBJ2-2, with unresolved D. CDR3 size: 16 residues. The V gene lost 0 bases and the J gene lost 5 bases, with 13 bases spanning the gap. The germline gives CDR1 SGHTA, CDR2 FQGNSA. The DNA for the CDR3 is TGTACCAGCAGCTTAGCGAGCTTACCCTTTACCGGGGAGCTGTTTTTT. It yields the protein CTSSLASLPFTGELFF.

The rearrangement uses TRBV4-1 and TRBJ2-7; 7 nucleotides align to TRBD1. After removal of 3 bases from V and 4 bases from J, the junction contained 9 bases not matched to a gene. CDR3 length: 15 residues. Per germline, CDR1 MGHRA and CDR2 YSYEKL. For the CDR3, the DNA is TGCGCCAGCAGCCAGCCCGGGACAGTCCCGTACGAGCAGTACTTC. Translating it yields CASSQPGTVPYEQYF.

This chain links TRBV19 with TRBJ2-3; D gene unclear. The germline V gene has CDR1 LNHDA and CDR2 SQIVND (reference sequence). The CDR3 covers 13 residues. V lost 7 bases to trimming and J lost 1 base, with 9 bases between them. CDR3: CASTPPGTDTQYF. The CDR3 DNA follows: TGTGCCAGTACTCCCCCGGGCACAGATACGCAGTATTTT.

The rearrangement joins TRBV14 to TRBJ1-2; tentatively, D is TRBD1 (6 bases). Germline assignment: CDR1 SGHDN and CDR2 FVKESK. This CDR3 contains 16 residues. The V and J ends lost 0 bases and 8 bases respectively, with 19 bases between them. The CDR3: CASSQDLSGAREGYTF. DNA of the CDR3: TGTGCCAGCAGCCAAGATCTGTCAGGGGCCCGTGAGGGCTACACCTTC.

The chain couples TRBV15 to TRBJ2-1, with 10 bases that match TRBD2. CDR3 length: 17 amino acids. The germline CDR1 and CDR2 sequences are LNHNV and YYDKDF (reference sequence). J was trimmed by 2 bases and V by 0 bases; bases with no gene match: 4. CDR3 loop: CATSRDQLAGPYNEQFF. The CDR3 nucleotides read TGTGCCACCAGCAGAGATCAACTAGCGGGGCCCTACAATGAGCAGTTCTTC.

This chain links TRBV29-1 with TRBJ2-7, with 11 nucleotides matching TRBD1. This CDR3 contains 14 residues. The germline V gene has CDR1 SQVTM and CDR2 ANQGSEA. J gave up 1 base and V 6 bases, and 5 bases lay outside the gene matches. The CDR3 sequence is CSVLRDRGSYEQYF. The CDR3 DNA is TGCAGCGTACTCCGGGACAGGGGGTCCTACGAGCAGTACTTC.